The 21 T cell receptor beta chains given below trace back to one sample, sequenced in a study of T cell repertoires in cytomegalovirus infection. Each CDR3 protein gets one entry after TCRdb re-called the reads with MiXCR. The profile shows about 400,000 distinct CDR3 sequences, 15% to 20% of them singletons. The sequencing input was PBMCs. These receptors were collected from a human donor in good health (CMV status not recorded). Some clones in this sample may be carry-over from other donors' samples.

This clonotype was counted only a few times. The chain has TRBV6-2 or TRBV6-3 and TRBJ1-1; TRBD1 agrees at 8 bases. Trimming took 7 bases from V and 2 from J; bases not matched to a gene: 12. This CDR3 is 16 amino acids long. The germline V gene has CDR1 MNHEY and CDR2 SVGEGT. The CDR3 loop reads CASKTFGTGLNTEAFF. DNA of the CDR3: TGTGCCAGCAAAACTTTTGGGACAGGCTTAAACACTGAAGCTTTCTTT.

The J gene is TRBJ2-7, the V gene TRBV6-4; D gene ambiguous. CDR1 and CDR2 (germline): MRHNA, SNTAGT. The CDR3 consists of 9 residues. Trimming cost V 10 bases and J 0 bases, with 1 base left between them. The CDR3 DNA follows: TGTGCCATCTCCTACGAGCAGTACTTC. The encoded protein is CAISYEQYF.

This clonotype has a count of ten or more. J is TRBJ1-2 and V is TRBV15; TRBD1 matches at 9 bases. Germline V gene lookup returns CDR1 LNHNV and CDR2 YYDKDF (reference sequence). The CDR3 runs to 14 residues. Germline trimming cut 1 base from V and 6 bases from J; bases unmatched to any gene: 3. Here the CDR3 reads CATSRVRTGDGYTF. CDR3 in DNA: TGTGCCACCAGCAGAGTTAGGACAGGGGATGGCTACACCTTC.

The chain recombines TRBV4-1 with TRBJ1-5, with 7 positions matching TRBD1. Germline V gives CDR1 MGHRA, CDR2 YSYEKL. This CDR3 region has 15 residues. The junction had 5 bases not matched to a gene; V was cut back by 3 bases and J by 3 bases. The CDR3 DNA follows: TGCGCCAGCAGCCAGCTAGGGACAGTCAATCAGCCCCAGCATTTT. Its translation is CASSQLGTVNQPQHF.

V is TRBV20-1 and J is TRBJ1-6; tentative D call: TRBD1 (5 bases). The CDR3 length is 13 residues. Germline CDR1 reads DFQATT; CDR2 reads SNEGSKA (reference sequence). Trimming left V 4 bases short and J 7 bases short, with 11 bases between. As DNA, the CDR3 is TGCAGTGCTAAAGGGGAAGGAAATTCACCCCTCCACTTT. Its translation is CSAKGEGNSPLHF.

The sample holds a few counts of this clonotype. The chain couples TRBV30 to TRBJ1-2, with a tentative D call TRBD1 (6 bases). The CDR3 totals 14 residues. Germline-derived CDR1 and CDR2 are GTSNPN and SVGIG (reference sequence). The CDR3, as DNA: TGTGCTTGCGTACAGGGCTGGGGGAACTATGGCTACACCTTC. This encodes CACVQGWGNYGYTF. Variable domain in full (rest from reference TRBV30 and TRBJ1-2): SQTIHQWPATLVQPVGSPLSLECTVEGTSNPNLYWYRQAAGRGLQLLFYSVGIGQISSEVPQNLSASRPQDRQFILSSKKLLLSDSGFYLCACVQGWGNYGYTFGSGTRLTVV.

This clonotype occurred many times. V is TRBV7-9 and J is TRBJ1-1; D unclear. The CDR3 contains 15 residues. V was shortened by 7 bases and J by 2 bases, with 17 bases between the two germline ends. The V gene's germline CDR1 is SEHNR and CDR2 FQNEAQ (reference sequence). CDR3 residues: CASTNPFDINTEAFF. Here the CDR3 DNA reads TGTGCCAGCACCAATCCATTTGACATTAACACTGAAGCTTTCTTT.

The V and J genes are TRBV5-4 and TRBJ2-1, with 9 nucleotides matching TRBD1. The CDR3 sequence is 17 residues long. Germline V lookup: CDR1 SGHNT, CDR2 YYREEE (reference sequence). V lost 0 bases, J lost 0 bases, and 4 bases stayed unmatched. The CDR3 DNA follows: TGTGCCAGCAGCTTGGTACCGGGACAGGGCTCCTACAATGAGCAGTTCTTC. It yields the protein CASSLVPGQGSYNEQFF.

This clonotype was detected only a few times. V usage is TRBV6-1 and J usage is TRBJ1-2; 8 bases fit TRBD1. Germline lookup yields CDR1 MNHNS and CDR2 SASEGT. J gave up 4 bases and V 5 bases, and 15 bases lay outside the gene matches. The CDR3 is 17 residues long. The CDR3 spells CASSQWGSDRGAYGYTF. CDR3 coding DNA: TGTGCCAGCAGTCAGTGGGGGTCTGACAGGGGAGCCTATGGCTACACCTTC.

The chain couples TRBV5-1 to TRBJ1-2; 7 bases align to TRBD1. Germline trimming cut 7 bases from V and 0 bases from J; bases unmatched to any gene: 6. Germline values: CDR1 SGHRS, CDR2 YFSETQ. The CDR3 has 14 residues. The CDR3 sequence: CASGTGQTNYGYTF. CDR3 DNA sequence: TGCGCCAGCGGTACGGGACAGACTAACTATGGCTACACCTTC. The full variable domain, with the rest looked up from reference TRBV5-1 and TRBJ1-2, is KAGVTQTPRYLIKTRGQQVTLSCSPISGHRSVSWYQQTPGQGLQFLFEYFSETQRNKGNFPGRFSGRQFSNSRSEMNVSTLELGDSALYLCASGTGQTNYGYTFGSGTRLTVV.

Comment on this clonotype: Since a much larger clone is just one base distant, this may be a read error. V and J are TRBV7-2 and TRBJ1-1; 7 nucleotides match TRBD1. V lost 5 bases, J lost 6 bases, and 6 bases stayed unmatched. This CDR3 is built from 13 residues. Germline lookup yields CDR1 SGHTA and CDR2 FQGNSA. The CDR3 nucleotides are TGTGCCAGCAGCCGGGACAGACTCGCTGAAGCTTTCTTT. As protein: CASSRDRLAEAFF.

This chain joins TRBV9 and TRBJ2-6; D is perhaps TRBD2 (6 bases). The V and J ends lost 2 bases and 3 bases respectively, with 9 bases between them. Germline V gene data show CDR1 as SGDLS and CDR2 as YYNGEE. The CDR3 consists of 15 residues. The CDR3 is CASSVGGFGANVLTF. CDR3 nucleotides: TGTGCCAGCAGCGTTGGGGGGTTTGGGGCCAACGTCCTGACTTTC.

This rearrangement joins TRBV4-1 to TRBJ2-1, with 7 bases fitting TRBD2. Per germline, CDR1 MGHRA and CDR2 YSYEKL. This CDR3 is 18 amino acids long. V gave up 0 bases and J gave up 1 base; unmatched junction bases: 9. CDR3 sequence: CASSQDWAGADSYNEQFF. In nucleotides, the CDR3 is TGCGCCAGCAGCCAAGATTGGGCGGGAGCGGATTCCTACAATGAGCAGTTCTTC.

This clonotype was counted at least ten times. The V and J genes are TRBV28 and TRBJ2-2, with D maybe TRBD1 (6 bases). The V gene's germline CDR1 is MDHEN and CDR2 SYDVKM. The CDR3 length is 12 residues. V lost 10 bases to trimming and J lost 3 bases, with 9 bases between them. CDR3 residues: CATQGYTGELFF. The CDR3 nucleotides are TGTGCCACCCAGGGGTACACCGGGGAGCTGTTTTTT.

This chain links TRBV20-1 with TRBJ2-1; tentative D call: TRBD2 (5 bases). This CDR3 comprises 16 residues. CDR1 is DFQATT and CDR2 is SNEGSKA in the germline V gene (reference sequence). V dropped 6 bases and J dropped 8 bases, with 26 bases sitting between them. The CDR3 loop is CSARPFRRRGEDEQFF. DNA for the CDR3: TGCAGTGCCAGACCTTTTCGTCGCCGGGGAGAGGATGAGCAGTTCTTC.

This clonotype was seen a few times. The chain uses TRBV19 and TRBJ2-5; D uncertain. V lost 10 bases to trimming and J lost 0 bases, with 15 bases between them. Germline V CDR1 and CDR2: LNHDA, SQIVND (reference sequence). The CDR3 contains 14 residues. In DNA form, the CDR3 reads TGTGCCACGAGCCCCCCTGCGTACCAAGAGACCCAGTACTTC. It yields the protein CATSPPAYQETQYF.

This clonotype was observed once. V and J are TRBV28 and TRBJ2-3; 7 positions match TRBD1. This CDR3 is 15 amino acids long. The V gene's germline CDR1 is MDHEN and CDR2 SYDVKM. Trimming at V came to 4 bases and at J to 0 bases, leaving 4 bases not matched to a gene. The CDR3 region is CASSSPGQSTDTQYF. CDR3 nucleotide sequence: TGTGCCAGCAGTTCCCCGGGACAGAGCACAGATACGCAGTATTTT.

The sample holds many counts of this clonotype. V usage is TRBV29-1 and J usage is TRBJ2-3; D is unclear. V lost 6 bases to trimming and J lost 4 bases, with 14 bases between them. The CDR3 covers 13 residues. Per the germline V gene, CDR1 is SQVTM and CDR2 is ANQGSEA. CDR3 bases: TGCAGCGTGGGTAGTTCTGGCGCAGATACGCAGTATTTT. Translation gives CSVGSSGADTQYF.

In this sample, this clonotype turned up a few times. This chain joins TRBV20-1 and TRBJ2-7; 7 bases match TRBD1. Germline CDR1 is DFQATT and CDR2 is SNEGSKA (reference sequence). Germline trimming cut 6 bases from V and 0 bases from J; bases unmatched to any gene: 8. The CDR3 covers 14 residues. The CDR3, as DNA: TGCAGTGCAGGGCAAGGGGGCCACTCCTACGAGCAGTACTTC. This codes for CSAGQGGHSYEQYF.

This clonotype was detected ten times or more. V and J are TRBV7-2 and TRBJ2-3, with TRBD2 identical over 8 bases. The CDR3 has 13 residues. CDR1 and CDR2 from the germline V gene are SGHTA and FQGNSA. V shed 5 bases and J 14 bases; nucleotides not matched to a gene: 12. CDR3 loop: CASSPQPGLGGYF. The CDR3 DNA follows: TGTGCCAGCAGCCCACAGCCGGGACTAGGGGGGTATTTT. Full variable domain (remainder filled in from reference TRBV7-2 and TRBJ2-3): GAGVSQSPSNKVTEKGKDVELRCDPISGHTALYWYRQSLGQGLEFLIYFQGNSAPDKSGLPSDRFSAERTGGSVSTLTIQRTQQEDSAVYLCASSPQPGLGGYFGPGTRLTVL.

Only a few counts were recorded for this clonotype. This sequence joins TRBV7-4 and TRBJ1-6; TRBD1 is a possible D gene (5 bases). Germline CDR1 SGHVT, CDR2 SQSDAQ. Trimming cost V 2 bases and J 10 bases, with 24 bases left between them. This CDR3 region has 18 residues. CDR3 residues: CASSLRAGGLVCRSPLHF. As DNA, the CDR3 is TGTGCCAGCAGCTTAAGGGCCGGGGGTCTGGTTTGTCGGTCACCCCTCCACTTT. The full variable domain, with the rest looked up from reference TRBV7-4 and TRBJ1-6, is GAGVSQSPRYKVAKRGRDVALRCDSISGHVTLYWYRQTLGQGSEVLTYSQSDAQRDKSGRPSGRFSAERPERSVSTLKIQRTEQGDSAVYLCASSLRAGGLVCRSPLHFGNGTRLTVT.